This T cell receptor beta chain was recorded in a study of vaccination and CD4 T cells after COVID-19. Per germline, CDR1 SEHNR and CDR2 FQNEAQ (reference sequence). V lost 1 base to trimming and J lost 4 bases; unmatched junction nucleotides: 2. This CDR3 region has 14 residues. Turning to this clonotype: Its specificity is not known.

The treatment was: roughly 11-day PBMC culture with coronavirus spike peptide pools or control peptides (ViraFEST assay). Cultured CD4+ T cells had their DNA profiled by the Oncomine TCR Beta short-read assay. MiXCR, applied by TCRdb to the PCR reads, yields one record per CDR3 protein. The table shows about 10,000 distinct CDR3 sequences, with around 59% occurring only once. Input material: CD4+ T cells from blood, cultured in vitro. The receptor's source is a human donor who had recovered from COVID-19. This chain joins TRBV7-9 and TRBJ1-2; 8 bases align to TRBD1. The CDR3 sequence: CASSLGQGIYGYTF. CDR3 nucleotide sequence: TGTGCCAGCAGCTTAGGACAGGGGATCTATGGCTACACCTTC.